This entry features one TCR beta chain sequence. What it binds is unknown. Other nucleotide sequences in the sample specify the same CDR3. Repertoires were generated with immunoSEQ multiplex PCR, while TCRdb's copy carries only in-frame clones and drops some. The table shows a few million clones, with about nine tenths occurring only once. This entry is derived from a study of shared clonotypes between healthy human individuals. Overall study results and limits: It was the non-shared clonotypes that had lower generation probabilities than clonotypes shared by all four donors. The study drew on few donors, limiting represented genetic and exposure-history diversity.

This CDR3 is built from 14 residues. V dropped 0 bases and J dropped 2 bases, with 7 bases sitting between them. Germline V gene data show CDR1 as SGHNT and CDR2 as YYREEE (reference sequence). The sample consisted of naive CD4+ T cells from PBMCs. The subset was: CD45RA+ positively selected. This chain uses TRBV5-4 with TRBJ2-3; no definite D call. The sequence was obtained from a man between 18 and 35 years old in good health. Some clones in this sample may be carry-over from other donors' samples. The CDR3 protein is CASSLAGNTDTQYF. In DNA, the CDR3 is TGTGCCAGCAGCTTGGCAGGAAACACAGATACGCAGTATTTT. The full variable domain, in which reference TRBV5-4 and TRBJ2-3 provide the parts outside the CDR3, is ETGVTQSPTHLIKTRGQQVTLRCSSQSGHNTVSWYQQALGQGPQFIFQYYREEENGRGNFPPRFSGLQFPNYSSELNVNALELDDSALYLCASSLAGNTDTQYFGPGTRLTVL.